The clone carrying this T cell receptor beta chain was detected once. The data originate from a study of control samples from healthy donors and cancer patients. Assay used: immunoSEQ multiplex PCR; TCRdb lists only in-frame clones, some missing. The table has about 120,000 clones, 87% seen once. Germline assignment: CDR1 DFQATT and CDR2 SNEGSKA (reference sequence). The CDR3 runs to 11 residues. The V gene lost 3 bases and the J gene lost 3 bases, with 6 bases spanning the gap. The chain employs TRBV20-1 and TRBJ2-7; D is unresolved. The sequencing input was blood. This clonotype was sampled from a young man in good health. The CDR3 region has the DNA TGCAGTGCTAGTTCAGGCTACGAGCAGTACTTC. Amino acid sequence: CSASSGYEQYF.